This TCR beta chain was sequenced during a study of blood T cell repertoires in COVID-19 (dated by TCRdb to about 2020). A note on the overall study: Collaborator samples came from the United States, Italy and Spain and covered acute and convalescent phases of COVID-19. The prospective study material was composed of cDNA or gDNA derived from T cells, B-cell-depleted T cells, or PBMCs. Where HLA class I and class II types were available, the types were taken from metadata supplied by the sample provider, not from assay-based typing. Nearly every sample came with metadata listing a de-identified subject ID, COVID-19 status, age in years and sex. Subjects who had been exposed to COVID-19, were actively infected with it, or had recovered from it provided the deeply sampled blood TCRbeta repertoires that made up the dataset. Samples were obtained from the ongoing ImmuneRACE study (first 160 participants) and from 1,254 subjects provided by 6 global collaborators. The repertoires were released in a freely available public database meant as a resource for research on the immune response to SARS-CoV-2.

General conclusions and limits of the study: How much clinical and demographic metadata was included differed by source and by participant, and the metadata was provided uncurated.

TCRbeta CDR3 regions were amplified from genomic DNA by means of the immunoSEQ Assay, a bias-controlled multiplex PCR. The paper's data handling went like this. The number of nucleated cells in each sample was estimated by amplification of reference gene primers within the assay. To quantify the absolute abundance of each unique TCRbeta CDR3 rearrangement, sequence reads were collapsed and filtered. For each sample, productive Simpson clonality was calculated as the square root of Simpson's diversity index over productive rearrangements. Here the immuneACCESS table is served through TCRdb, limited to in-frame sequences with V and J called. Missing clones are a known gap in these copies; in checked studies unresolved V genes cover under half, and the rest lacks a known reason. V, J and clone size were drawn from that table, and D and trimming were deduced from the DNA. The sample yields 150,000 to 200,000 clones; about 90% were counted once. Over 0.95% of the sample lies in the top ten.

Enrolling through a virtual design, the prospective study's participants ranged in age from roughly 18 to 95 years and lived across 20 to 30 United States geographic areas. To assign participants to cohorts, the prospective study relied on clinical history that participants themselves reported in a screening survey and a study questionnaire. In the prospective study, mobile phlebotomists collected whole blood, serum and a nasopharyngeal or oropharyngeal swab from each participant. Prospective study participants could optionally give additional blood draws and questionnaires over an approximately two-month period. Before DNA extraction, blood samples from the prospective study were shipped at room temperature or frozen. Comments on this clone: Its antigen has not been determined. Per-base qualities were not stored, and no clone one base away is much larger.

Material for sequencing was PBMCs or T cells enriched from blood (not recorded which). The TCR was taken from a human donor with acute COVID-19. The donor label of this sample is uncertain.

The CDR3 sequence is CASSPSGQAGPYEQYF. The nucleotide sequence reads as follows: TGTGCCAGCAGCCCATCCGGACAGGCTGGGCCCTACGAGCAGTACTTC. Recombination connected TRBV21-1 to TRBJ2-7; the DNA was not compared with TRBD1, the D call given in the table. TRBV21-1 is tagged as a pseudogene. CDR3 length: 16 amino acids, cysteine to phenylalanine. Solely the CDR3 DNA is kept, with 48 bases framed from the first base.